This T cell receptor (beta chain) was sequenced in a study of radiation and T cells in renal cell carcinoma. As to time point: blood 2 weeks post-SBRT. Described treatment: 15 Gy SBRT to primary tumor, nephrectomy 4 weeks later. The ends were cut back, 5 bases at V and 0 bases at J, with 8 bases in the middle. The CDR3 runs to 13 residues. CDR1 is SGHRS, CDR2 YFSETQ, per germline. Libraries were prepared by immunoSEQ multiplex PCR; TCRdb keeps only in-frame clonotypes and omits some of them. The sample lists about 150,000 clones; about 91% were seen once. This sequence joins TRBV5-1 and TRBJ1-2; possibly TRBD1 for D (5 bases). The starting material was blood, obtained from a patient whose treatment included radiotherapy and nephrectomy. This TCR was sampled from a woman between 45 and 65 years old with renal cell carcinoma. Here the CDR3 reads CASSTGSNYGYTF. CDR3 DNA sequence: TGCGCCAGCAGTACAGGTTCTAACTATGGCTACACCTTC. Using reference TRBV5-1 and TRBJ1-2 for the parts outside the CDR3, the full variable domain is KAGVTQTPRYLIKTRGQQVTLSCSPISGHRSVSWYQQTPGQGLQFLFEYFSETQRNKGNFPGRFSGRQFSNSRSEMNVSTLELGDSALYLCASSTGSNYGYTFGSGTRLTVV.